The rows below give T cell receptor beta chains drawn from one sample of a study of vaccination and CD4 T cells after COVID-19. These receptors lack a known antigen. Each CDR3 protein is one row after TCRdb ran MiXCR on the PCR reads. The sample carries some 15,000 distinct CDR3 sequences, 47% recorded once. Sequenced material: CD4+ T cells from blood, cultured in vitro, taken about 7 months after SARS-CoV-2 vaccination. The receptor set was obtained from a human donor who had recovered from COVID-19. The CDR3 runs from the conserved cysteine through the conserved F or W. A D gene is named only where the DNA matches it firmly. A row's size may be missing; if present it is once, few, many or a size class.

j_call d_call cdr3_length clone_size v_call cdr3_nt cdr3_aa
TRBJ2-5 TRBD2 14 NA TRBV7-6 TGTGCTAGCAGCTTAAGGCTAGCGGCAGAGACCCAGTACTTC CASSLRLAAETQYF
TRBJ2-1 NA 11 NA TRBV20-1 TGCAGTGCTACCCACTACAATGAGCAGTTCTTC CSATHYNEQFF
TRBJ2-1 NA 12 medium-sized TRBV2 TGTGCCAGCAGTCTGGAAGTGGGTGAGCAGTTCTTC CASSLEVGEQFF
TRBJ2-3 NA 15 NA TRBV20-1 TGCAGTGCTAGACCTGACCTCACGGGCACAGATACGCAGTATTTT CSARPDLTGTDTQYF
TRBJ1-1 NA 16 NA TRBV7-9 TGTGCCAGCAGCCCACCCTGGGGGGGGCGGAACACTGAAGCTTTCTTT CASSPPWGGRNTEAFF
TRBJ1-1 NA 15 few TRBV6-1 TGTGCCAGCAGACCCGCGGGAACCAGGAACACTGAAGCTTTCTTT CASRPAGTRNTEAFF
TRBJ1-5 NA 12 NA TRBV28 TGTGCCAGCTCTCAGGGGAGGCAGCCCCAGCATTTT CASSQGRQPQHF
TRBJ2-5 TRBD1 17 NA TRBV7-9 TGTGCCAGCAGCTTAGAGGGTCAGGGGGCCCTTCCGGAGACCCAGTACTTC CASSLEGQGALPETQYF
TRBJ1-1 NA 12 NA TRBV7-9 TGTGCCAGCAGCTATGAGGGAACTGAAGCTTTCTTT CASSYEGTEAFF
TRBJ2-1 NA 14 NA TRBV18 TGTGCCAGCCCACCATCTAGAGGGGGCAATGAGCAGTTCTTC CASPPSRGGNEQFF
TRBJ1-2 NA 13 NA TRBV2 TGTGCCAGCAGTCGGGACGGCATATATGGCTACACCTTC CASSRDGIYGYTF
TRBJ1-5 TRBD1 13 NA TRBV6-1 TGTGCCAGCAACGGACAGGGGGCCCAGCCCCAGCATTTT CASNGQGAQPQHF
TRBJ2-5 NA 14 NA TRBV10-3 TGTGCCATCAGTGACGGGAGATCGGGGGAGACCCAGTACTTC CAISDGRSGETQYF
TRBJ2-2 NA 14 NA TRBV28 TGTGCCAGCAGTTTAAATGCAGGGTCCGGGGAGCTGTTTTTT CASSLNAGSGELFF
TRBJ1-5 NA 13 NA TRBV12-3/TRBV12-4 TGTGCCAGCAGTAAGACAGAGTATCAGCCCCAGCATTTT CASSKTEYQPQHF
TRBJ2-3 TRBD2 14 few TRBV20-1 TGCAGTGCTATGACTAGCGGCTACACAGATACGCAGTATTTT CSAMTSGYTDTQYF
TRBJ1-2 TRBD1 14 NA TRBV11-3 TGTGCCAGCAGCCCGGGGACAGGGGGCGACGGCTACACCTTC CASSPGTGGDGYTF
TRBJ2-5 NA 12 NA TRBV7-7 TGTGCTAGCAGCAGCCTCCGAGAGACCCAGTACTTC CASSSLRETQYF
TRBJ1-5 NA 15 NA TRBV10-3 TGTGCCATCAGTGAGACCCAGAATAGCAATCAGCCCCAGCATTTT CAISETQNSNQPQHF
TRBJ2-5 NA 13 NA TRBV15 TGTGCCACCAACTTAAGGGGTCAAGAGACCCAGTACTTC CATNLRGQETQYF
TRBJ2-3 TRBD2 18 NA TRBV20-1 TGCAGTGCTAGAGATCTGCGGCGGGGCGGGGGGGCGGCAGATACGCAGTATTTT CSARDLRRGGGAADTQYF
TRBJ1-2 NA 13 NA TRBV20-1 TGCAGTGCTAGCCGTCAAACTAACTATGGCTACACCTTC CSASRQTNYGYTF
TRBJ1-6 NA 13 few TRBV19 TGTGCCAGTAGTTTCGGACGCGTATCACCCCTCCACTTT CASSFGRVSPLHF
TRBJ1-2 NA 12 few TRBV20-1 TGCAGTGCTACTACAGGGAATAGGGGCTACACCTTC CSATTGNRGYTF
TRBJ2-1 NA 15 NA TRBV7-9 TGTGCCAGCAGCTTAGAGGGGGGCTACAGTTCTGAGCAGTTCTTC CASSLEGGYSSEQFF
TRBJ1-1 NA 13 few TRBV7-7 TGTGCTAGCAGCGCCCAGGTCAACACTGAAGCTTTCTTT CASSAQVNTEAFF
TRBJ1-5 NA 14 few TRBV20-1 TGCAGTGCTAGGCGGACAGACCTCCCGGGGCCCCAGCATTTT CSARRTDLPGPQHF
TRBJ2-5 TRBD1 14 NA TRBV19 TGTGCCAGTGGAGGGGGGACAGGCTACGAGACCCAGTACTTC CASGGGTGYETQYF
TRBJ1-6 NA 11 few TRBV20-1 TGCAGTGGACGGTCGGACTCACCCCTCCACTTT CSGRSDSPLHF
TRBJ2-5 NA 13 NA TRBV27 TGTGCCAGCAGTCCCTCCCGGCAAGAGACCCAGTACTTC CASSPSRQETQYF
TRBJ2-3 TRBD2 17 NA TRBV20-1 TGCAGTGCTAGAGATCCCGGGACTAGCGGGGGGGTAGATACGCAGTATTTT CSARDPGTSGGVDTQYF
TRBJ1-2 NA 14 few TRBV20-1 TGCAGTGCTAGTTATTTGGGCGGCGTCTATGGCTACACCTTC CSASYLGGVYGYTF
TRBJ1-1 TRBD1 15 NA TRBV7-2 TGTGCCAGCAGCTTTGCGGGACAGATGAACACTGAAGCTTTCTTT CASSFAGQMNTEAFF
TRBJ2-1 TRBD2 15 NA TRBV7-3 TGTGCCAGCAGCATAGCGGGAGTGTCCTACAATGAGCAGTTCTTC CASSIAGVSYNEQFF
TRBJ2-7 NA 14 NA TRBV20-1 TGCAGTGCTATTTTAGGAAGACAGTTCGACGAGCAGTACTTC CSAILGRQFDEQYF
TRBJ1-2 NA 13 NA TRBV12-3/TRBV12-4 TGTGCCAGCCAAGGGGGTAGGAACTATGGCTACACCTTC CASQGGRNYGYTF
TRBJ1-6 NA 14 NA TRBV2 TGTGCCAGCAGAGATACAGGAGGACTGCAACCCCTCCACTTT CASRDTGGLQPLHF
TRBJ1-1 NA 13 few TRBV19 TGTGCCAGTAGTGGGCAGTTGGCCACTGAAGCTTTCTTT CASSGQLATEAFF
TRBJ2-1 NA 16 few TRBV7-2 TGTGCCAGCAGAACACAAAGCCTCACGGTGTACAATGAGCAGTTCTTC CASRTQSLTVYNEQFF
TRBJ2-5 NA 15 few TRBV6-1 TGTGCCAGCAGTGAACGGTGGGGGGCCGGGGAGACCCAGTACTTC CASSERWGAGETQYF
TRBJ1-3 TRBD1 14 NA TRBV4-1 TGCGCCAGCAGCCAAGATAACAGGGGAGACACCATATATTTT CASSQDNRGDTIYF